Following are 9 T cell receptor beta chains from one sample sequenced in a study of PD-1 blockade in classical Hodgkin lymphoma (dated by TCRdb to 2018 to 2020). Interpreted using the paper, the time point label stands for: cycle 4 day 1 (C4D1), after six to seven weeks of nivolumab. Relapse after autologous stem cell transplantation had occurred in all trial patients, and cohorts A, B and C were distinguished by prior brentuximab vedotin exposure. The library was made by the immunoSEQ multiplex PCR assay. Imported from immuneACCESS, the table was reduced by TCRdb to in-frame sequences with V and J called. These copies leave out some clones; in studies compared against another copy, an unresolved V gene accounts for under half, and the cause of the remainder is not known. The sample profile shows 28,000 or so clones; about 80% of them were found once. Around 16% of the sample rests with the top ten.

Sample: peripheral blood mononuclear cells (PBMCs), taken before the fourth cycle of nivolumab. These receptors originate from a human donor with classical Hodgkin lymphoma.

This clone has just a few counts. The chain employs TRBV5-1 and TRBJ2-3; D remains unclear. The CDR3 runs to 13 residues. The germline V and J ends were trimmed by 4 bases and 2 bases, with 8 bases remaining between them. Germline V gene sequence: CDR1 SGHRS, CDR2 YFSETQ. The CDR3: CASSTPYTDTQYF. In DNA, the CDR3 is TGCGCCAGCAGCACCCCTTACACAGATACGCAGTATTTT.

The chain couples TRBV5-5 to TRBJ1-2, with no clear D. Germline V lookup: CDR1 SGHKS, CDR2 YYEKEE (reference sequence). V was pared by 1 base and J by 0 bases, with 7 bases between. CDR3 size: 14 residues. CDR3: CASSLLAANYGYTF. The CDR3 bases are TGTGCCAGCAGCTTGTTGGCAGCTAACTATGGCTACACCTTC.

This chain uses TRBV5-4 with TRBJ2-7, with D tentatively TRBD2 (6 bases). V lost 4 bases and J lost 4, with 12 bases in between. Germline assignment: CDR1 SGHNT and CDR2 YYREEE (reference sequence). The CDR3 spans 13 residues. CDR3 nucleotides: TGTGCCAGCAGCGCGGGACTTGAATACGAGCAGTACTTC. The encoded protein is CASSAGLEYEQYF.

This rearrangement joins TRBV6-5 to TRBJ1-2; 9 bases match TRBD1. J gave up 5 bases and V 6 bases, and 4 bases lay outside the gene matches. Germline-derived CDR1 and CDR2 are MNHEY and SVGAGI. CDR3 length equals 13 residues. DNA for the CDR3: TGTGCCAGCAGCCCCGGGACAGGGTATGGCTACACCTTC. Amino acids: CASSPGTGYGYTF.

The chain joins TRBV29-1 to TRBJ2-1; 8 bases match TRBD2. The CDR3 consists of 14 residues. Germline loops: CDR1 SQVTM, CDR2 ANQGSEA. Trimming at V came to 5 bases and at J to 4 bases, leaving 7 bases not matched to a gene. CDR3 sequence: CSVYTSGDYNEQFF. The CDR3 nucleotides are TGCAGCGTTTATACTAGCGGAGATTACAATGAGCAGTTCTTC.

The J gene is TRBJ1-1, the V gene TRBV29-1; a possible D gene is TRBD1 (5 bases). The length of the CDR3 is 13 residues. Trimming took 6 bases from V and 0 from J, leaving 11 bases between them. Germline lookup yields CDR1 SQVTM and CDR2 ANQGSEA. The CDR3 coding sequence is TGCAGCGTCGAACCGACAGTGAACACTGAAGCTTTCTTT. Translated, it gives CSVEPTVNTEAFF. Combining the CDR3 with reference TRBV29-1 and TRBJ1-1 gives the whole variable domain SAVISQKPSRDICQRGTSLTIQCQVDSQVTMMFWYRQQPGQSLTLIATANQGSEATYESGFVIDKFPISRPNLTFSTLTVSNMSPEDSSIYLCSVEPTVNTEAFFGQGTRLTVV.

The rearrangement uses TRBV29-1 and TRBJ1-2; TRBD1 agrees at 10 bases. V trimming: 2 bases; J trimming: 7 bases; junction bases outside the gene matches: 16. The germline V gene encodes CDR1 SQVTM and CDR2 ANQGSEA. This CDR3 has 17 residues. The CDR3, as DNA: TGCAGCGTTGAACTTCGACAGGGGGCTCGGGCTTACGGTGGCTACACCTTC. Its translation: CSVELRQGARAYGGYTF. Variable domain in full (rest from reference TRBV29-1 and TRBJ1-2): SAVISQKPSRDICQRGTSLTIQCQVDSQVTMMFWYRQQPGQSLTLIATANQGSEATYESGFVIDKFPISRPNLTFSTLTVSNMSPEDSSIYLCSVELRQGARAYGGYTFGSGTRLTVV.

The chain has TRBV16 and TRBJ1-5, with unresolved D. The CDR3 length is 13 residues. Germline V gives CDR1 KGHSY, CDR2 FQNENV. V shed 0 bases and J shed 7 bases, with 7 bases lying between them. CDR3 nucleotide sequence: TGTGCCAGCAGCCAATCCGGGAAGCAGCCCCAGCATTTT. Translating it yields CASSQSGKQPQHF. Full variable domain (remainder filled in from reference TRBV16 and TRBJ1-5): GEEVAQTPKHLVRGEGQKAKLYCAPIKGHSYVFWYQQVLKNEFKFLISFQNENVFDETGMPKERFSAKCLPNSPCSLEIQATKLEDSAVYFCASSQSGKQPQHFGDGTRLSIL.

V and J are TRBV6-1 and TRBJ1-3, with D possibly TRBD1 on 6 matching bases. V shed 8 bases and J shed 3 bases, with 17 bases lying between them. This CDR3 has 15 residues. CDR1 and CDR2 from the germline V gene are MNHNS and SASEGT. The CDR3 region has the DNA TGTGCCAGCCTGCAAGGGGACATCTTTGGAAACACCATATATTTT. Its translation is CASLQGDIFGNTIYF.